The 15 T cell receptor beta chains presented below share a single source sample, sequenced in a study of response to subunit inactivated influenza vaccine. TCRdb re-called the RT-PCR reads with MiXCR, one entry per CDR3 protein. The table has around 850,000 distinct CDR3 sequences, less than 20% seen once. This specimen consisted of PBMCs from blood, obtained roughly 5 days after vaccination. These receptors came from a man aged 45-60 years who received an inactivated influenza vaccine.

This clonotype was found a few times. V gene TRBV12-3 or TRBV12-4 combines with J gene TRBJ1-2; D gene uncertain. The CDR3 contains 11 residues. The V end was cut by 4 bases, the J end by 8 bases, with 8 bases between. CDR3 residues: CASSSTRGYTF. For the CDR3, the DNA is TGTGCCAGCAGTTCCACGCGCGGCTACACCTTC.

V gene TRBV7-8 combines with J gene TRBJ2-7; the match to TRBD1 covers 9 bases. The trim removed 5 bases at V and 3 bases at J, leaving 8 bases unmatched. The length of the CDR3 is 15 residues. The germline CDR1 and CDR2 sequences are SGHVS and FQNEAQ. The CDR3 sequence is CASSRRTGAGYEQYF. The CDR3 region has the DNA TGTGCCAGCAGCAGGCGGACAGGGGCAGGCTACGAGCAGTACTTC.

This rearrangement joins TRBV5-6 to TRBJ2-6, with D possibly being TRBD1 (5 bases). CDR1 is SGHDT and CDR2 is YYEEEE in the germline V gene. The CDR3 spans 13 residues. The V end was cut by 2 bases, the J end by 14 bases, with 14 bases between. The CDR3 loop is CASSFWQGSFLTF. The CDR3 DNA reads TGTGCCAGCAGCTTCTGGCAGGGTAGTTTCCTGACTTTC. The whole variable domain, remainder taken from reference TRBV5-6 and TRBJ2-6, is DAGVTQSPTHLIKTRGQQVTLRCSPKSGHDTVSWYQQALGQGPQFIFQYYEEEERQRGNFPDRFSGHQFPNYSSELNVNALLLGDSALYLCASSFWQGSFLTFGAGSRLTVL.

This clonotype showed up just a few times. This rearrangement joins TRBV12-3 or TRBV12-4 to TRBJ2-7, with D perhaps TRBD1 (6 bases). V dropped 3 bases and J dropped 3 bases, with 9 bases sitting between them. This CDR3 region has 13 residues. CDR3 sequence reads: CASSFDRIYEQYF. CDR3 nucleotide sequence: TGTGCCAGCAGTTTCGACAGGATCTACGAGCAGTACTTC.

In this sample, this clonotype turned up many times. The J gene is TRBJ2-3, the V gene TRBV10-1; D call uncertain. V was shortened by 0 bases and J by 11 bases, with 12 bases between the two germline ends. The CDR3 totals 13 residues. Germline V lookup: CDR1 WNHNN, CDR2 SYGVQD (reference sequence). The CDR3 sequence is CASSESGKGLQYF. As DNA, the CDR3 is TGCGCCAGCAGTGAGTCCGGAAAGGGCCTGCAGTATTTT.

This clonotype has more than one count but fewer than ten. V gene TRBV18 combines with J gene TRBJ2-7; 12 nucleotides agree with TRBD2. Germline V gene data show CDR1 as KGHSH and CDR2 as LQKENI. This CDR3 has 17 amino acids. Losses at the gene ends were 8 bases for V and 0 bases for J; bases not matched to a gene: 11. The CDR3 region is CASTTGTSGFHSYEQYF. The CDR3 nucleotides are TGTGCCAGCACGACCGGGACTAGCGGGTTCCACTCCTACGAGCAGTACTTC.

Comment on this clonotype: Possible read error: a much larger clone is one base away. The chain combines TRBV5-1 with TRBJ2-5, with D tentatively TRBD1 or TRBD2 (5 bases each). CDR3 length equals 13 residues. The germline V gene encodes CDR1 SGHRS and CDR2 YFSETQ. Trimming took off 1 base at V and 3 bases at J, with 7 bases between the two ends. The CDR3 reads CASSLMGEETQYF. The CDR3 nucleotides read TGCGCCAGCAGCTTGATGGGGGAAGAGACCCAGTACTTC.

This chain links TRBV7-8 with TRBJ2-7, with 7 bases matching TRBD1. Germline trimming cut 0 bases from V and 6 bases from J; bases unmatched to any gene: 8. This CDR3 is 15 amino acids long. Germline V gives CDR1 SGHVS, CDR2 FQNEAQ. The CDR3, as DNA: TGTGCCAGCAGCTTAGCACCGGGACAGTTCGTCGAGCAGTACTTC. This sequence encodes CASSLAPGQFVEQYF.

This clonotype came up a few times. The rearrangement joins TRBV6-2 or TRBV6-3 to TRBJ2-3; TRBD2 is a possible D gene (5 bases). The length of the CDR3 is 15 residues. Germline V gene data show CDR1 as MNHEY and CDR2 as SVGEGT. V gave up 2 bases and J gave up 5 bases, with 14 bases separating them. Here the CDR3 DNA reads TGTGCCAGCAGTTACAAGGCAGCGGAGCTAGATACGCAGTATTTT. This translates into CASSYKAAELDTQYF.

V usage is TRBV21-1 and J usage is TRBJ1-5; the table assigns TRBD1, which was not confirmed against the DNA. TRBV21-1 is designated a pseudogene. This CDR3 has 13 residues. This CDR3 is CASSKQGLEPQHF. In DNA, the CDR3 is TGTGCCAGCAGCAAACAGGGGTTGGAGCCCCAGCATTTT.

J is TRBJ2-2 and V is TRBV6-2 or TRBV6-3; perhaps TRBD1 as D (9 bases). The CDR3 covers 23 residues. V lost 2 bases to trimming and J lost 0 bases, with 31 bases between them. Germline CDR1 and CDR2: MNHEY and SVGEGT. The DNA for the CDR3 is TGTGCCAGCAGTTACCGGGACAGGGTGATTGGCGGGAGGCGAACGGCGAACACCGGGGAGCTGTTTTTT. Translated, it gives CASSYRDRVIGGRRTANTGELFF.

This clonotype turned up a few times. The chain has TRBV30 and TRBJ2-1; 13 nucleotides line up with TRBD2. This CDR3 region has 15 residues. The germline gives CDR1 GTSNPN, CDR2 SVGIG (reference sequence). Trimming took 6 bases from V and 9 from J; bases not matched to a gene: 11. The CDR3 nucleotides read TGTGCCTGTAGGGGACTAGCGGGAAATGGGGGTGAGCAGTTCTTC. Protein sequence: CACRGLAGNGGEQFF.

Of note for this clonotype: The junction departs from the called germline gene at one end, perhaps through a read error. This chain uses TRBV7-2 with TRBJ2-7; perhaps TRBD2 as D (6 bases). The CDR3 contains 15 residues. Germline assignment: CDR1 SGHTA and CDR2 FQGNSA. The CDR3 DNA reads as TGTCCCAGCAGCTTAGAGGGCGGGAAAACCTACGAGCAGTACTTC. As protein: CPSSLEGGKTYEQYF.

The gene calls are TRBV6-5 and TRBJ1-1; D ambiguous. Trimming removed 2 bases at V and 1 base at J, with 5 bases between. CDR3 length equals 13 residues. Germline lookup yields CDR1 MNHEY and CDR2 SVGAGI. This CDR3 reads CASSYGRNTEAFF. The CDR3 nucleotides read TGTGCCAGCAGTTACGGCCGGAACACTGAAGCTTTCTTT.

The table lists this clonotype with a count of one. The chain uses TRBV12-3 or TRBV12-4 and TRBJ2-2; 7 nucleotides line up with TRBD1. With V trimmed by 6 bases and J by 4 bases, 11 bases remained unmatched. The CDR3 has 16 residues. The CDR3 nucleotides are TGTGCCAGCAGGCCAGGACAGGCGGTACCCACCGGGGAGCTGTTTTTT. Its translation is CASRPGQAVPTGELFF.